This T cell receptor beta chain was identified in a study of technical replicates of blood from a handful of donors. The table came from immunoSEQ multiplex PCR; TCRdb's copy has only in-frame clones and leaves some out. The repertoire holds about 83,000 clones, with about 90% as singletons. Trimming at V came to 3 bases and at J to 4 bases, leaving 10 bases not matched to a gene. Germline-derived CDR1 and CDR2 are MDHEN and SYDVKM. The CDR3 has 17 amino acids. The V gene is TRBV28, the J gene TRBJ1-2; 11 positions agree with TRBD1. The clonotype was recovered from a human donor in good health. Sequenced input: T cells isolated from PBMCs. CDR3 loop: CASSFPGQGASTYGYTF. CDR3 DNA: TGTGCCAGCAGTTTTCCTGGACAGGGGGCCTCGACCTATGGCTACACCTTC.